The rows below give T cell receptor beta chains drawn from one sample of a study of cytomegalovirus exposure and HLA in healthy donors. Clones were sequenced by immunoSEQ multiplex PCR, and TCRdb holds only the in-frame ones, with some missing. The profile shows about 150,000 clones, around 77% of them singletons. Sequencing was done on a sample of PBMCs. The receptors come from a man aged 30 to 45 in good health. Both conserved end residues are part of each CDR3. D genes are given only for firm matches. Size is omitted from some rows. Given values are once, few, many or a class for expanded clones.

d_gene	j_gene	abundance	v_gene	CDR3nt	CDR3aa
-	TRBJ1-1	-	TRBV7-6	TGTGCCAGCAGCAACAGACGGAACACTGAAGCTTTCTTT	CASSNRRNTEAFF
-	TRBJ2-6	-	TRBV27	TGTGCCAGCAGTCCCCGCAGGGTAGTCTCTGGGGCCAACGTCCTGACTTTC	CASSPRRVVSGANVLTF
TRBD1	TRBJ1-3	-	TRBV2	TGTGCCAGCACACGGGACAGCTCTGGAAACACCATATATTTT	CASTRDSSGNTIYF
TRBD1	TRBJ2-1	-	TRBV11-3	TGTGCCAGCAGCTTAGATCAAGGGGGCACAAGCTCCTACAATGAGCAGTTCTTC	CASSLDQGGTSSYNEQFF
TRBD2	TRBJ2-7	-	TRBV5-1	TGCGCCAGCAGACTGACTAGCGGGAGTATTTACGAGCAGTACTTC	CASRLTSGSIYEQYF
-	TRBJ1-3	few	TRBV6-1	TGTGCCAGCAGTGACCAACCTAGAATCTCTGGAAACACCATATATTTT	CASSDQPRISGNTIYF
TRBD1	TRBJ1-2	-	TRBV2	TGTGCCAGCAGGGGGGACACCGGGACAGCTACCTTC	CASRGDTGTATF
-	TRBJ2-5	once	TRBV9	TGTGCCAGCAGCCCTCTAGTTGATGGGGCTCAAGAGACCCAGTACTTC	CASSPLVDGAQETQYF
TRBD2	TRBJ2-3	-	TRBV27	TGTGCCAGCAGCCTAATAGCGGGAGCTCCAGATACGCAGTATTTT	CASSLIAGAPDTQYF
-	TRBJ2-7	-	TRBV5-6	TGTGCCAGCAGTTACCCCCCGGGACACCCCTACGAGCAGTACTTC	CASSYPPGHPYEQYF
-	TRBJ2-7	-	TRBV2	TGTGCCAGCAGTGAACCTAGCTGGGGGGACCTCTACGAGCAGTACTTC	CASSEPSWGDLYEQYF
TRBD1	TRBJ2-7	-	TRBV5-6	TGTGCCAGCAGCGGGACAGGGTTGGTTTACGAGCAGTACTTC	CASSGTGLVYEQYF
TRBD2	TRBJ2-2	-	TRBV7-3	TGTGCCAGCAGCTTATTCGGGAGGGACACCGGGGAGCTGTTTTTT	CASSLFGRDTGELFF
TRBD1	TRBJ2-7	-	TRBV6-5	TGTGCCAGCAGTTCCACGACAGGGGCGATCGACGAGCAGTACTTC	CASSSTTGAIDEQYF
TRBD1	TRBJ2-7	few	TRBV18	TGTGCCAGCTCACCATCTCTCGCCGGGACAGTAACCTACGAGCAGTACTTC	CASSPSLAGTVTYEQYF
-	TRBJ2-7	-	TRBV16	TGTGCCAGCAGCCGGAGAGGAAACGAGCAGTACTTC	CASSRRGNEQYF
-	TRBJ2-7	-	TRBV7-9	TGTGCCAGCAGCTTCAGGACAGAATCCTACGAGCAGTACTTC	CASSFRTESYEQYF
-	TRBJ1-3	once	TRBV4-3	TGCGCCAGCAGCCAAGATCCGGGGGGCGGAAACACCATATATTTT	CASSQDPGGGNTIYF
TRBD2	TRBJ2-7	-	TRBV7-9	TGTGCCAGCAGCTCGGGGGGGACTAGCGGATCCTACGAGCAGTACTTC	CASSSGGTSGSYEQYF
TRBD2	TRBJ2-7	-	TRBV4-2	TGTGCCAGCAGCCAAGAGGACGGACTAGCGGGGTCCTACGAGCAGTACTTC	CASSQEDGLAGSYEQYF
TRBD2	TRBJ2-7	-	TRBV18	TGTGCCAGCTCACCCCCAGCGGGACCCTACGAGCAGTACTTC	CASSPPAGPYEQYF
-	TRBJ1-2	-	TRBV7-8	TGTGCCAGCAGCTTAGGGTCCGGGATGGATGGCTACACCTTC	CASSLGSGMDGYTF
-	TRBJ1-5	-	TRBV7-9	TGTGCCAGCAGCGTCCAGGGCGATCAGCCCCAACATTTT	CASSVQGDQPQHF
TRBD2	TRBJ2-7	-	TRBV7-3	TGTGCCAGCAGCTTACTAGCGGGAGTTTCCGAGCAGTACTTC	CASSLLAGVSEQYF
TRBD1	TRBJ2-3	-	TRBV6-4	TGTGCCAGCAGCCCCCAGGACAGGGAAATTGGAACGCAGTATTTT	CASSPQDREIGTQYF
-	TRBJ1-5	-	TRBV4-3	TGCGCCAGCAGCCAAGATTGGGGGGACGTTGTTCAGCCCCAGCATTTT	CASSQDWGDVVQPQHF
TRBD1	TRBJ1-2	-	TRBV5-4	TGTGCCAGCAGCTTAGGGACAGGGGTTTATGGCTACACCTTC	CASSLGTGVYGYTF
TRBD1	TRBJ2-5	-	TRBV6-1	TGTGCCAGCAGTGCACAGGGGACCCTAAGGGAGCAGTACTTC	CASSAQGTLREQYF
TRBD2	TRBJ2-3	-	TRBV7-6	TGTGCCAGCAGCTTAAGTAGCGGGAGCACAGATACGCAGTATTTT	CASSLSSGSTDTQYF
-	TRBJ1-1	-	TRBV5-4	TGTGCCAGCAGCCACGGACAGAGGAACACTGAAGCTTTCTTT	CASSHGQRNTEAFF
-	TRBJ1-2	-	TRBV6-4	TGTGCCAGCAGTGACTCTCCGGGACTCATTTATGGCTACACCTTC	CASSDSPGLIYGYTF
-	TRBJ2-5	-	TRBV19	TGTGCCAGTAGTTGGTCGGCTAGTACAAAAGAGACCCAGTACTTC	CASSWSASTKETQYF
-	TRBJ2-5	-	TRBV6-6	TGTGCCAGCAGCCTCCCTAGGGGCCAAGAGACCCAGTACTTC	CASSLPRGQETQYF
-	TRBJ1-3	-	TRBV9	TGTGCCAGCAGCGCTCCCTGGGGAGAGAAAGATGGAAACACCATATATTTT	CASSAPWGEKDGNTIYF
-	TRBJ2-7	few	TRBV11-3	TGTGCCAGCAAAACCCCCCAGGGCTCGGACGAGCAGTACTTC	CASKTPQGSDEQYF
-	TRBJ1-6	-	TRBV18	TGTGCCAGCTCGCCTAAAGCGGGGACTGTGTCCTATAATTCACCCCTCCACTTT	CASSPKAGTVSYNSPLHF
TRBD2	TRBJ2-7	-	TRBV27	TGTGCCAGCAGTTTACGGAGCGGGAGCGGGGCTACCTACGAGCAGTACTTC	CASSLRSGSGATYEQYF